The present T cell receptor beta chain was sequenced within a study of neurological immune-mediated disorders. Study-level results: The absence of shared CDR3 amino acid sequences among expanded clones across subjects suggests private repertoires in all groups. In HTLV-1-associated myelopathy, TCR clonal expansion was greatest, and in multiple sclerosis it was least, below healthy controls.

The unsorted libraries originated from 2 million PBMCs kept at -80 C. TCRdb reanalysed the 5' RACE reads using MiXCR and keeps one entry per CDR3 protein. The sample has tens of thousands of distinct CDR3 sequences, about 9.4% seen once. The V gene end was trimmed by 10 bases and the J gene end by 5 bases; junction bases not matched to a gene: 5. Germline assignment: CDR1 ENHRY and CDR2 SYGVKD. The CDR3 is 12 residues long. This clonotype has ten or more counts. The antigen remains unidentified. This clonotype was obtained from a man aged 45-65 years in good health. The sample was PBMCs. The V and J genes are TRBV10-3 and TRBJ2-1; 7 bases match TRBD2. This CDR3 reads CATRDYNNEQFF. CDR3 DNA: TGTGCCACCCGGGACTATAACAATGAGCAGTTCTTC.